Here is one TCR beta chain with its context. Its antigen is not known. Sample treatment: oral pan-JAK inhibitor, 5-10 mg twice daily. These data originate in a study of CD8+ T cells in alopecia areata. For the study at large: Treated patients were dosed with oral tofacitinib, taking 5 to 10 mg twice daily. Tofacitinib therapy lasting 6 to 18 months was followed by 6 months off drug. General study results and limits: In scalp and blood during tofacitinib, many expanded lesional clones persisted.

The sequencing template was cDNA reverse transcribed from extracted RNA. The table came from immunoSEQ multiplex PCR; TCRdb's copy has only in-frame clones and leaves some out. Here the sample spans around 190,000 clones, less than 65% being singletons. Sequenced material: CD4+ T cells sorted from blood, taken at week 4, from a patient treated with tofacitinib. The TCR comes from a human donor with alopecia areata.

The chain's CDR3 is CASTPGQTPGANVLTF. Written as DNA, the CDR3 is TGCGCCAGCACCCCGGGACAGACCCCTGGGGCCAACGTCCTGACTTTC. The V call is TRBV4-1, the J call TRBJ2-6, with 7 bases matching TRBD1. The germline CDR1 and CDR2 sequences are MGHRA and YSYEKL. J lost 2 bases, V lost 7 bases, and 8 bases had no gene match. This CDR3 region has 16 residues.